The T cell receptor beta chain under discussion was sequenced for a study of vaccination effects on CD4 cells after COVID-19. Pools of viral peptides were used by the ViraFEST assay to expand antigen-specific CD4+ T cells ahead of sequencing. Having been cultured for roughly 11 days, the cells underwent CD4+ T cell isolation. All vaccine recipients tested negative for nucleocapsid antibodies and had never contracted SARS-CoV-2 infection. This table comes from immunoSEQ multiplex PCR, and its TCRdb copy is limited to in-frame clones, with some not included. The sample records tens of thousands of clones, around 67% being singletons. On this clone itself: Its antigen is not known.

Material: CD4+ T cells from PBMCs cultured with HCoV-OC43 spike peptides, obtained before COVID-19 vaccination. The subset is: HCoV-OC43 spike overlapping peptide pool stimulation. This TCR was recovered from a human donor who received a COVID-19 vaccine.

This chain's CDR3 is CASSQGGRGARGTDTQYF. The CDR3 DNA is TGCGCCAGCAGCCAAGGCGGTAGGGGGGCCCGCGGCACAGATACGCAGTATTTT. This chain connects TRBV4-1 to TRBJ2-3; D tentatively fits TRBD1 or TRBD2 (6 bases each). Trimming took off 1 base at V and 1 base at J, with 18 bases between the two ends. Germline V CDR1 and CDR2: MGHRA, YSYEKL. The CDR3 covers 18 residues.